The clone carrying this T cell receptor beta chain has only a few counts. Its specificity is not known. Cultured CD4+ T cells had their DNA profiled by the Oncomine TCR Beta short-read assay. Genomic DNA extraction was carried out from cultured CD4+ T cells. TCRdb re-analysed the PCR reads in MiXCR, keeping a single row per CDR3 protein. Of some 10,000 distinct CDR3 sequences listed, about 44% are singletons. The treatment denotes: approximately 10-day PBMC culture with coronavirus spike peptide pools or control peptides (ViraFEST assay). CD4+ T lymphocytes from the unexposed donor were collected before the COVID-19 pandemic (2011-2018). The data derive from a study of vaccination and CD4 T cells after COVID-19. CDR3 size: 13 residues. Germline CDR1 is LNHDA and CDR2 is SQIVND (reference sequence). With 2 bases removed from V and 3 bases from J, the gap between germline ends came to 7 bases.

This clonotype was sampled from a human donor in good health. V is TRBV19 and J is TRBJ1-1, with a weak D call TRBD1 (6 bases). The sample was CD4+ T cells from blood, cultured in vitro. CDR3 DNA: TGTGCCAGTAGTATAAAGGGGGACACTGAAGCTTTCTTT. It is translated as CASSIKGDTEAFF.